The sequence of this TCR beta chain was determined in a study of PD-1 blockade in classical Hodgkin lymphoma. This sample's time point: newly diagnosed, previously untreated cHL patient sample. Purification of CD4+ T cells from thawed PBMCs was performed via magnetic negative selection. The repertoire was sequenced with immunoSEQ multiplex PCR; TCRdb's copy has only in-frame clones and lacks some. Of almost 20,000 clones in the sample, about four fifths were seen once. Sample: CD4+ T cells from blood. This sequence was found in a human donor with classical Hodgkin lymphoma.

CDR3 bases: TGTGCCAGCAGTTTAAATGCGGGGGGCGCGAGCGGCTACACCTTC. It translates to CASSLNAGGASGYTF. The chain combines TRBV27 with TRBJ1-2, with D possibly being TRBD1 (6 bases). This CDR3 comprises 15 residues. Trimming removed 2 bases at V and 8 bases at J, with 18 bases between. Germline assignment: CDR1 MNHEY and CDR2 SMNVEV (reference sequence).